A selection of T cell receptor beta chains follows, all from one sample in a study of technical replicates of blood from several donors. Some clones are missing from TCRdb's copy, which holds only in-frame ones; the method was immunoSEQ multiplex PCR. The data hold 70,000 to 85,000 clones, with less than 98% observed a single time. Sequencing input: T cells isolated from PBMCs. These receptor sequences come from a human donor in good health. Both conserved end residues are part of each CDR3. D genes are given only for firm matches.

V	J	length	D	CDR3
TRBV10-3	TRBJ1-3	13	NA	CAIQASSGNTIYF
TRBV28	TRBJ2-2	15	TRBD2	CASSFWAGGPGELFF
TRBV5-5	TRBJ2-7	16	TRBD2	CASSLRTSGASYEQYF
TRBV2	TRBJ2-5	14	TRBD1	CASKWDRGQETQYF
TRBV27	TRBJ2-4	16	NA	CEHGAGRTIAKNIQYF
TRBV5-1	TRBJ2-3	15	TRBD1	CASSLAGTGEDTQYF
TRBV5-1	TRBJ1-2	14	TRBD1	CASSADRALGGYTF
TRBV5-4	TRBJ2-1	16	TRBD2	CASSLSPGLAGREQFF
TRBV9	TRBJ2-3	16	NA	CASSVDPAGFTDTQYF
TRBV10-3	TRBJ2-7	14	TRBD1	CAIRPGTGVHEQYF
TRBV29-1	TRBJ1-1	13	NA	CSVEEQENTEAFF
TRBV7-9	TRBJ2-5	13	NA	CASSLGGKETQYF
TRBV6-1	TRBJ2-1	13	TRBD2	CASTRGGDSEQFF
TRBV5-1	TRBJ2-3	13	NA	CASSSRDSDTQYF
TRBV6-5	TRBJ1-2	13	TRBD1	CASSSGQGNGYTF
TRBV21-1	TRBJ2-7	14	NA	CASSKGGGKNEQYF
TRBV9	TRBJ2-7	11	NA	CASSSAYEQYF
TRBV9	TRBJ2-1	14	NA	CASSGTPNYNEQFF
TRBV4-1	TRBJ2-2	16	TRBD1	CASSPTGGLNTGELFF
TRBV28	TRBJ2-3	11	TRBD2	CASSQTSGRYF
TRBV25-1	TRBJ2-1	15	NA	CASSNRDSPYNEQFF
TRBV9	TRBJ1-2	15	TRBD1	CASSVASGGQYGYTF
TRBV5-1	TRBJ2-5	15	NA	CASSLLPNQKETQYF
TRBV11-2	TRBJ2-1	15	NA	CASSFELVPYNEQFF
TRBV5-5	TRBJ2-5	19	TRBD2	CASSFNLKREGSYQETQYF
TRBV9	TRBJ1-2	15	TRBD1	CASSVDDRGDYGYTF
TRBV5-1	TRBJ1-1	14	TRBD1	CASSQQGVFYEAFF
TRBV6-5	TRBJ2-7	12	TRBD1	CASKSGQGEQYF